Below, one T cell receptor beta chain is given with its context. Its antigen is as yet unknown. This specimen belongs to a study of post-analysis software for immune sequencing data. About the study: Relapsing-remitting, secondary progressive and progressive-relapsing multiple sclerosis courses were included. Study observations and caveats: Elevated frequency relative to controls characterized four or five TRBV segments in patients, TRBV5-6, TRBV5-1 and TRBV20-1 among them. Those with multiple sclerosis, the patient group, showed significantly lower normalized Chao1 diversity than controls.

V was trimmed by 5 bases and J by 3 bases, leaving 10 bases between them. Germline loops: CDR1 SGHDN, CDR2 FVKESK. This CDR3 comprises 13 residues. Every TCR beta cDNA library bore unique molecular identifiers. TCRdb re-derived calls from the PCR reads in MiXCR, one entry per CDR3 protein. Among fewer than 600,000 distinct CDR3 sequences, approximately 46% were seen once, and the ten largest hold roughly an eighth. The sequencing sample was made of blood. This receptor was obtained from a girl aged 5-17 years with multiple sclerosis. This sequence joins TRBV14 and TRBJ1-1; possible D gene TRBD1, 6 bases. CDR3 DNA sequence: TGTGCCAGCAGCACGGGGGGCTACACTGAAGCTTTCTTT. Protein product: CASSTGGYTEAFF. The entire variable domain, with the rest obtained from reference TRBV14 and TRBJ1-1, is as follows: EAGVTQFPSHSVIEKGQTVTLRCDPISGHDNLYWYRRVMGKEIKFLLHFVKESKQDESGMPNNRFLAERTGGTYSTLKVQPAELEDSGVYFCASSTGGYTEAFFGQGTRLTVV.